This T cell receptor beta chain was recovered during a study of T cell responses to AZD1222 COVID-19 vaccine. Germline V gives CDR1 LGHDT, CDR2 YNNKEL (reference sequence). There are 14 residues in the CDR3. Deletions cut 0 bases from V and 4 bases from J, with 9 bases between. Sequenced by immunoSEQ multiplex PCR; TCRdb stores in-frame clones only, minus some. The sample lists some 120,000 clones, approximately 88% occurring once. The specimen comprised peripheral blood, sampled on day 0 of AZD1222 vaccination. The clonotype originates from an adult in good health. V and J are TRBV3-1 (or the pseudogene TRBV3-2) and TRBJ1-1; D perhaps matches TRBD1 (5 bases). DNA for the CDR3: TGTGCCAGCAGCCAAGATGGGGGAAGCACTGAAGCTTTCTTT. Translation: CASSQDGGSTEAFF.